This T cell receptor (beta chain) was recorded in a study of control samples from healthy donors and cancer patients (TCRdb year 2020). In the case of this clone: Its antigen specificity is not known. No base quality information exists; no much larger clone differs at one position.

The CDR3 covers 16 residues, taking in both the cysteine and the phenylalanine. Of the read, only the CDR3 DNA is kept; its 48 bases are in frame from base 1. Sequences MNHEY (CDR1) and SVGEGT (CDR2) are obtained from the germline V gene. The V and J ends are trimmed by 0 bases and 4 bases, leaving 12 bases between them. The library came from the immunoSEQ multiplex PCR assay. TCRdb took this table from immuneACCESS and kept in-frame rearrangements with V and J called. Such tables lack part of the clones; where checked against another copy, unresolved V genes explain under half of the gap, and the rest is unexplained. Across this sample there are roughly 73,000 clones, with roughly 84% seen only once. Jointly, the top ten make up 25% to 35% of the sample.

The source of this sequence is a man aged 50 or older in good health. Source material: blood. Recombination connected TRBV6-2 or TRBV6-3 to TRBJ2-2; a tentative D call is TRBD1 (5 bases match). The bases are TGTGCCAGCAGTTACTCGCCAGGGAAAAGCACCGGGGAGCTGTTTTTT. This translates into CASSYSPGKSTGELFF.